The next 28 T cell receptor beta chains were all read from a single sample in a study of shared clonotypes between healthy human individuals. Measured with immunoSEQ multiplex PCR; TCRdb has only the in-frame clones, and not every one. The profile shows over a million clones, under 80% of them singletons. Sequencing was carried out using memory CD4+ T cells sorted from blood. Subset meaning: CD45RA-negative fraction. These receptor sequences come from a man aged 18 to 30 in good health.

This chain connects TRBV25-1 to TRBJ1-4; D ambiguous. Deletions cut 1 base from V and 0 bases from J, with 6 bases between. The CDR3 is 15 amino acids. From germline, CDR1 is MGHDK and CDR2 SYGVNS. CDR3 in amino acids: CASSELGTTNEKLFF. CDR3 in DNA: TGTGCCAGCAGTGAATTGGGCACAACTAATGAAAAACTGTTTTTT. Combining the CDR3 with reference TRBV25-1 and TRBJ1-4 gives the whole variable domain EADIYQTPRYLVIGTGKKITLECSQTMGHDKMYWYQQDPGMELHLIHYSYGVNSTEKGDLSSESTVSRIRTEHFPLTLESARPSHTSQYLCASSELGTTNEKLFFGSGTQLSVL.

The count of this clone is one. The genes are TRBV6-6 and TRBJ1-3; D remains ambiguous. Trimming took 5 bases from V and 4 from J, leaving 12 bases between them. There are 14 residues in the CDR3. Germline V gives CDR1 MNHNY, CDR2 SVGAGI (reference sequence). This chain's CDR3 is CASSPSGEGNTIYF. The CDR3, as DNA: TGTGCCAGCAGTCCCTCCGGGGAAGGAAACACCATATATTTT.

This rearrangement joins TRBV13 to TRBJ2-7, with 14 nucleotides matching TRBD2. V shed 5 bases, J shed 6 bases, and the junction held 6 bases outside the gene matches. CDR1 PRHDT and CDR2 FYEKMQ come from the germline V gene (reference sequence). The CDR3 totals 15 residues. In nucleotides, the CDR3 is TGTGCCAGCAGCGGGGGACTAGCGGGAGAAGGCGAGCAGTACTTC. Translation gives CASSGGLAGEGEQYF.

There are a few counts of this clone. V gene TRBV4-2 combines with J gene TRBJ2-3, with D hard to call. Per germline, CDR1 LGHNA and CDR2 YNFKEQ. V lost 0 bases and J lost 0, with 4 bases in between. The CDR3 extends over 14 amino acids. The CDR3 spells CASSQESSTDTQYF. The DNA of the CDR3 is TGTGCCAGCAGCCAAGAGTCTAGCACAGATACGCAGTATTTT.

The CDR3 DNA sequence: TGTGCCAGCTTGACAGGGGGGGACGAGCAGTACTTC. Protein: CASLTGGDEQYF. J is TRBJ2-7 and V is TRBV2; 9 bases are a match to TRBD1. Per germline, CDR1 SNHLY and CDR2 FYNNEI. V shed 8 bases, J shed 5 bases, and the junction held 4 bases outside the gene matches. The CDR3 runs 12 residues.

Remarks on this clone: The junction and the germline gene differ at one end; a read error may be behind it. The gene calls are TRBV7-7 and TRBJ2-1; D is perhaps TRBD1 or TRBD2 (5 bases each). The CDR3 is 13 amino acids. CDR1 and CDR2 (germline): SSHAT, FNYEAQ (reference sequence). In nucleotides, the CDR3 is TGTGCTAGCAGCTTAGAATCAGGGAGTGAGCAGTTCTTC. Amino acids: CASSLESGSEQFF.

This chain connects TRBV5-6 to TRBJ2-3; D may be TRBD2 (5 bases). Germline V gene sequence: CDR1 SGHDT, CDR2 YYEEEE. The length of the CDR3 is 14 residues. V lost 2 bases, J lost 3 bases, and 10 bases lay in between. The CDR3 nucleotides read TGTGCCAGCAGCTTTTTTAGGAGGACAGATACGCAGTATTTT. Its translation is CASSFFRRTDTQYF.

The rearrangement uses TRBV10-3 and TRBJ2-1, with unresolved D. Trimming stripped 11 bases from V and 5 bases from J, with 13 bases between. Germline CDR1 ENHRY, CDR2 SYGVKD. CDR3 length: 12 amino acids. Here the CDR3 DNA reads TGTGCCTCCGCAGAGAGAGACAATGAGCAGTTCTTC. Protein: CASAERDNEQFF.

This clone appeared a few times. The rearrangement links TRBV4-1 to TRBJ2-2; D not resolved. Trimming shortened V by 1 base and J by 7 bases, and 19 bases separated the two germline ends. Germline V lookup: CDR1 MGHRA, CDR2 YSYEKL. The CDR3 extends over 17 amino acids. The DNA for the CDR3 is TGCGCCAGCAGCCAAGCCCCTTTAAGGCCCTCCCGCGGGGAGCTGTTTTTT. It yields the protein CASSQAPLRPSRGELFF.

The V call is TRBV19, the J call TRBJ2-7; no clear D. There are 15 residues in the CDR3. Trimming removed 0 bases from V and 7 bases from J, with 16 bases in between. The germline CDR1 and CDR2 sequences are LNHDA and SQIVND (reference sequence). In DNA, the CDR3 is TGTGCCAGTAGTATAGAGTACACATCCGTCGGAGAGCAGTACTTC. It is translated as CASSIEYTSVGEQYF.

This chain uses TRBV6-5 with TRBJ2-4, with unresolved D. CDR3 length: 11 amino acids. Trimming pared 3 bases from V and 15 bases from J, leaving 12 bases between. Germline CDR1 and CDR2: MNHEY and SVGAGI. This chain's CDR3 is CASSYQNRLYF. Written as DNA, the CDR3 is TGTGCCAGCAGTTATCAGAACAGATTGTACTTC.

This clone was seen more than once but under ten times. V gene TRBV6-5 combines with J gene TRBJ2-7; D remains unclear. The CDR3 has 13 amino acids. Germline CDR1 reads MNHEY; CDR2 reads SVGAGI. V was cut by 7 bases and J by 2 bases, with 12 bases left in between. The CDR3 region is CASTRGPTYEQYF. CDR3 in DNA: TGTGCCAGCACTCGAGGACCAACCTACGAGCAGTACTTC.

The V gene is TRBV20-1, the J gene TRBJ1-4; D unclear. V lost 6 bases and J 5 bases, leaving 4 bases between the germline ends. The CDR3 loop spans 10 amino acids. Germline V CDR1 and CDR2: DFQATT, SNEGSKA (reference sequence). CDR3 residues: CSAVNEKLFF. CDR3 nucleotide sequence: TGCAGTGCCGTCAATGAAAAACTGTTTTTT.

This CDR3 is CASSRAGGPQTYTQYF. As DNA, the CDR3 is TGTGCCAGCAGTCGAGCGGGGGGCCCTCAGACTTATACGCAGTATTTT. The chain combines TRBV5-5 with TRBJ2-3; 9 nucleotides match TRBD2. Germline V gene sequence: CDR1 SGHKS, CDR2 YYEKEE (reference sequence). Germline trimming cut 5 bases from V and 7 bases from J; bases unmatched to any gene: 14. The CDR3 spans 16 residues. The full variable domain, its missing parts supplied by reference TRBV5-5 and TRBJ2-3, is DAGVTQSPTHLIKTRGQQVTLRCSPISGHKSVSWYQQVLGQGPQFIFQYYEKEERGRGNFPDRFSARQFPNYSSELNVNALLLGDSALYLCASSRAGGPQTYTQYFGPGTRLTVL.

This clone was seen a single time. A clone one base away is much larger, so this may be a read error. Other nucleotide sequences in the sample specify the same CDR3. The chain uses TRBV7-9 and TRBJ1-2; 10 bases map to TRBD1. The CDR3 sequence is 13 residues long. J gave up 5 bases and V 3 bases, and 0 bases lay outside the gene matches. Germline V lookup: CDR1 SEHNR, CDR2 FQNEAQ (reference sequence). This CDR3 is CASSLGQGYGYTF. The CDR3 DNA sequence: TGTGCCAGCAGCTTGGGACAGGGGTATGGCTACACCTTC.

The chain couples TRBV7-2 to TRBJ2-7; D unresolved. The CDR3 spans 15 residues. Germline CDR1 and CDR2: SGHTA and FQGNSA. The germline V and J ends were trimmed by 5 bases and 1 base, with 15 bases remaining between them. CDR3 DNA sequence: TGTGCCAGCAGCCGGCGGATGACTTATTCCTACGAGCAGTACTTC. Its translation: CASSRRMTYSYEQYF.

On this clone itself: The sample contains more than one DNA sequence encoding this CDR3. CDR3 sequence reads: CASSPGTAYNEQFF. CDR3 bases: TGCGCCAGCAGCCCCGGGACAGCCTACAATGAGCAGTTCTTC. The chain carries TRBV5-1 and TRBJ2-1; 7 bases line up with TRBD1. Losses at the gene ends were 4 bases for V and 2 bases for J; bases not matched to a gene: 3. CDR1 is SGHRS, CDR2 YFSETQ, per germline. CDR3 length equals 14 residues.

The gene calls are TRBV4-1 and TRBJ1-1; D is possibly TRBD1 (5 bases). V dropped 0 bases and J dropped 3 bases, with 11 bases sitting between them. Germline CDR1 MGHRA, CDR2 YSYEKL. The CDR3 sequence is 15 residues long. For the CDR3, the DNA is TGCGCCAGCAGCCAAGACGGCAGGGAGGACACTGAAGCTTTCTTT. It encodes CASSQDGREDTEAFF.

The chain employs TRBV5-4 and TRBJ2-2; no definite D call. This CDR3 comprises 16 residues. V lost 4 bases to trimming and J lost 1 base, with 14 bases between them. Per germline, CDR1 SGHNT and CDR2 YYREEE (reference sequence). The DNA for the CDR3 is TGTGCCAGCAGCCCTGGGCCCTTGGTGAACACCGGGGAGCTGTTTTTT. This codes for CASSPGPLVNTGELFF.

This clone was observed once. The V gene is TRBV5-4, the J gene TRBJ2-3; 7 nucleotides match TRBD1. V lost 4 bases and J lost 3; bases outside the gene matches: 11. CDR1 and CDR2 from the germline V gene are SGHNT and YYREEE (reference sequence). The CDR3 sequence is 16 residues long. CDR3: CASSPEPTGQTDTQYF. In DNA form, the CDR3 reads TGTGCCAGCAGCCCGGAACCGACAGGGCAGACAGATACGCAGTATTTT.

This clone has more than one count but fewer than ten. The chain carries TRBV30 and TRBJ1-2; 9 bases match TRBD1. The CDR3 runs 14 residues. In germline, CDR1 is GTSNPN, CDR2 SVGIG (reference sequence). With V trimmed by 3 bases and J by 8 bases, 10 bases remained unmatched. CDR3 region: CAWRETGGAGGYTF. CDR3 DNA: TGTGCCTGGAGGGAAACAGGGGGCGCGGGGGGCTACACCTTC.

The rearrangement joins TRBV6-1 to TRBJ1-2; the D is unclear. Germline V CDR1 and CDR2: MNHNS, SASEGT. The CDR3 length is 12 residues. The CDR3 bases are TGTGTAACCCTCCGCGCTAACTATGGCTACACCTTC. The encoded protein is CVTLRANYGYTF.

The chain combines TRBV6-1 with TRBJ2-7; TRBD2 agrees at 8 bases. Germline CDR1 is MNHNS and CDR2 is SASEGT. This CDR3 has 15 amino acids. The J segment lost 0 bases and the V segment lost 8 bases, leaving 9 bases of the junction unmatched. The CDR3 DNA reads TGTGCCAGCGCCCGGGGGGCGGGGGGCTCCTACGAGCAGTACTTC. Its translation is CASARGAGGSYEQYF.

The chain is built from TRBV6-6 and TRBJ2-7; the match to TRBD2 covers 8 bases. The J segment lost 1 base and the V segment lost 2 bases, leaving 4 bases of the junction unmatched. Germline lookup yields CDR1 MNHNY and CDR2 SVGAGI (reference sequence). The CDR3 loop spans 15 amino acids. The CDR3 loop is CASSYTSGSSYEQYF. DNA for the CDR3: TGTGCCAGCAGTTACACTAGCGGAAGTTCCTACGAGCAGTACTTC.

The chain's CDR3 is CASSLRVTKGFSSYEQYF. The CDR3 coding sequence is TGCGCCAGCAGCTTGCGGGTGACAAAGGGTTTCAGCTCCTACGAGCAGTACTTC. V is TRBV5-1 and J is TRBJ2-7; unclear D gene. The CDR3 length is 18 residues. Between the trimmed V and J ends, which lost 1 base and 0 bases, there was a span of 20 bases. Per the germline V gene, CDR1 is SGHRS and CDR2 is YFSETQ.

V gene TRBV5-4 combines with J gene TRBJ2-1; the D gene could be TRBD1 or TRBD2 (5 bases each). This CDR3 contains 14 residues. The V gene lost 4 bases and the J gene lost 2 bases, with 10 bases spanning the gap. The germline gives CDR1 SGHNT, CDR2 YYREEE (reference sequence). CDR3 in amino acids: CASSPGAAYNEQFF. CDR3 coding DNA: TGTGCCAGCAGCCCCGGGGCAGCCTACAATGAGCAGTTCTTC.

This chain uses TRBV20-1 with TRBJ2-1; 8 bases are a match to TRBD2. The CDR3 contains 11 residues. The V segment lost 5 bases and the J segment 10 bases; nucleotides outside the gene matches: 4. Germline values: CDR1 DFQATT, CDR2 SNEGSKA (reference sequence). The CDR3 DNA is TGCAGTGCTCATAGCGGGATGGAGCAGTTCTTC. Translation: CSAHSGMEQFF.

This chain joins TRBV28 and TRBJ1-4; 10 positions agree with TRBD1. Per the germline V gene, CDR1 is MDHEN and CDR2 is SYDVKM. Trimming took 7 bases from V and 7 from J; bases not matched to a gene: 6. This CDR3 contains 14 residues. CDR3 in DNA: TGTGCCAGCACCCACGGGACAGGGGTTGAAAAACTGTTTTTT. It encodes CASTHGTGVEKLFF.